This T cell receptor (beta chain) was recovered during a study of T cell clones after liver transplantation. For the study at large: Graft-donor-reactive sequences were compared with third-party-reactive TCRbeta sequences from pre-transplant mixed lymphocyte reactions.

This clone was found a few times. The antigen is undetermined. J was trimmed by 6 bases and V by 4 bases; bases with no gene match: 6. This CDR3 is 13 amino acids long. In germline, CDR1 is SGDLS, CDR2 YYNGEE. Produced via immunoSEQ multiplex PCR; TCRdb's table is partial and in-frame only. The sample carries roughly 80,000 clones, roughly 80% recorded once. Whole-study results and caveats: In a couple of subjects, few donor cells limited the measurable donor-reactive repertoire.

The sequence came from a human patient who received a liver transplant. Certain T cells may be donor cells from the graft. The chain joins TRBV9 to TRBJ2-7; 8 bases agree with TRBD1. The sample was CD4+ T cells from blood, taken about 46 months after liver transplant. The CDR3 sequence: CASSPRTGFEQYF. The CDR3 DNA reads as TGTGCCAGCAGCCCACGGACAGGGTTCGAGCAGTACTTC. Full variable domain (remainder filled in from reference TRBV9 and TRBJ2-7): DSGVTQTPKHLITATGQRVTLRCSPRSGDLSVYWYQQSLDQGLQFLIQYYNGEERAKGNILERFSAQQFPDLHSELNLSSLELGDSALYFCASSPRTGFEQYFGPGTRLTVT.